This record covers a single T cell receptor (beta chain). Its antigen is as yet unknown. A single record per CDR3 protein comes from TCRdb applying MiXCR to the reads. The table has approximately 500,000 distinct CDR3 sequences, roughly 10% seen once; the top ten hold 10%. The CDR3 loop spans 15 amino acids. The V and J ends lost 0 bases and 8 bases respectively, with 14 bases between them. The germline CDR1 and CDR2 sequences are SGHDN and FVKESK. These data originate in a study of T cell repertoires in cytomegalovirus infection. Study summary: Matching HLA type, along with CMV infection, was indicated by public TCR beta signatures.

General observations from the study: Accumulated public TCR beta family frequency recognized individuals carrying CMV together with the relevant HLA. CMV-specific HLA-C-restricted TCR beta clonotypes dominated the ex vivo response.

The receptor's source is a human donor in good health (CMV status not recorded). Some clones in this sample may be carry-over from other donors' samples. Sequenced sample: PBMCs. The chain couples TRBV14 to TRBJ2-1, with D maybe TRBD2 (5 bases). CDR3 sequence: CASSQEDYFPDEQFF. CDR3 in DNA: TGTGCCAGCAGCCAAGAAGACTACTTCCCGGATGAGCAGTTCTTC.